Shown below are 4 T cell receptor beta chains from a single sample sequenced in a study of beta chain features in type 1 diabetes. Every isolated RNA sample was fully reverse transcribed, so sequencing captured expressed TCRB transcripts. Measured with immunoSEQ multiplex PCR; TCRdb has only the in-frame clones, and not every one. Here the sample spans 120,000 to 150,000 clones, roughly 48% being singletons. Sample: Tregs from blood. Receptors were obtained from a young man in good health.

The chain carries TRBV5-1 and TRBJ2-7, with 7 bases matching TRBD1. Germline V lookup: CDR1 SGHRS, CDR2 YFSETQ. The CDR3 covers 13 residues. The J segment lost 7 bases and the V segment lost 2 bases, leaving 6 bases of the junction unmatched. The CDR3 spells CASSFTGVEEQYF. The CDR3 DNA reads TGCGCCAGCAGCTTTACAGGGGTCGAAGAGCAGTACTTC.

This clone has more than one count but fewer than ten. Written as DNA, the CDR3 is TGTGCCAGCAGTCTACAGGGAAACTATGGCTACACCTTC. Its translation: CASSLQGNYGYTF. The chain couples TRBV6-1 to TRBJ1-2; weak D call: TRBD1 (6 bases). V lost 5 bases to trimming and J lost 2 bases, with 9 bases between them. CDR3 length: 13 amino acids. Germline V gene lookup returns CDR1 MNHNS and CDR2 SASEGT.

The genes are TRBV5-1 and TRBJ2-7, with D maybe TRBD1 (5 bases). The germline V and J ends were trimmed by 0 bases and 3 bases, with 10 bases remaining between them. Germline loops: CDR1 SGHRS, CDR2 YFSETQ. The CDR3 contains 14 residues. The CDR3 region is CASSLGQGYYEQYF. The CDR3 DNA is TGCGCCAGCAGCTTGGGCCAGGGTTACTACGAGCAGTACTTC.

The chain recombines TRBV19 with TRBJ2-7, with 7 bases matching TRBD1. Germline CDR1 reads LNHDA; CDR2 reads SQIVND (reference sequence). The CDR3 has 15 residues. V dropped 6 bases and J dropped 0; count of bases not matched to a gene: 8. CDR3 in amino acids: CASSSRDSRSYEQYF. The CDR3 DNA follows: TGTGCCAGTAGCAGCCGGGACAGTCGCTCCTACGAGCAGTACTTC.